Following are 28 T cell receptor beta chains from one sample sequenced in a study of metastatic and nonmetastatic thyroid tumors. The entire patient cohort was treatment-naive prior to thyroid surgery. TCRdb ran MiXCR on the PCR reads. This sample has about 69,000 clones; 14% occur once, and the top ten carry approximately 7%. The sample comprised blood. Source of these receptors: a male donor with papillary thyroid cancer or a benign thyroid nodule (not recorded which). Some clones in this sample may be carry-over from other donors' samples.

Turning to this clone: With a much larger clone just one base away, this may be a read error. The chain uses TRBV5-4 and TRBJ2-5; 9 positions match TRBD1. There are 14 residues in the CDR3. Trimming removed 4 bases from V and 7 bases from J; junction bases left unmatched: 8. Germline CDR1 reads SGHNT; CDR2 reads YYREEE (reference sequence). The CDR3 here is CASSRGTGIGTQYF. As DNA, the CDR3 is TGTGCCAGCAGCAGGGGGACAGGGATCGGGACCCAGTACTTC.

The rearrangement joins TRBV7-9 to TRBJ2-7; unclear D gene. Germline CDR1 and CDR2: SEHNR and FQNEAQ (reference sequence). V was shortened by 3 bases and J by 0 bases, with 9 bases between the two germline ends. The CDR3 is 14 amino acids. The CDR3 is CASSFSWSSYEQYV. The CDR3 nucleotides are TGTGCCAGCAGCTTTAGTTGGAGCTCCTACGAGCAGTACGTC.

This clone was seen many times. This chain uses TRBV5-1 with TRBJ1-5, with a possible D match to TRBD1 (6 bases). Germline values: CDR1 SGHRS, CDR2 YFSETQ. Trimming removed 3 bases from V and 4 bases from J, with 11 bases in between. The CDR3 spans 14 residues. The CDR3 spells CASSYSGTNQPQHF. The CDR3 bases are TGCGCCAGCAGCTACTCAGGGACAAATCAGCCCCAGCATTTT.

This clone was seen many times. A much larger clone differs from this one at a single base, so this may be a read error. The chain uses TRBV5-6 and TRBJ1-3; TRBD1 aligns across 9 bases. CDR1 and CDR2 (germline): SGHDT, YYEEEE. CDR3 size: 16 residues. CDR3 bases: TGTGCCAGCAGCGTTTGGGACAGGGACTCTGGAAACACCGTATATTTT. As protein: CASSVWDRDSGNTVYF.

Ten or more counts support this clone. V is TRBV7-3 and J is TRBJ2-5; D call uncertain. CDR1 SGHTA and CDR2 FQGTGA come from the germline V gene. This CDR3 region has 15 residues. The germline V and J ends were trimmed by 5 bases and 2 bases, with 15 bases remaining between them. The CDR3 nucleotides read TGTGCCAGCAGCCCAGGAGTGACACAGCAAGAGACCCAGTACTTC. Protein sequence: CASSPGVTQQETQYF. The whole variable domain, filled in from reference TRBV7-3 and TRBJ2-5, reads GAGVSQTPSNKVTEKGKYVELRCDPISGHTALYWYRQSLGQGPEFLIYFQGTGAADDSGLPNDRFFAVRPEGSVSTLKIQRTERGDSAVYLCASSPGVTQQETQYFGPGTRLLVL.

The chain couples TRBV5-4 to TRBJ2-5; 9 bases agree with TRBD1. V dropped 0 bases and J dropped 5; count of bases not matched to a gene: 8. This CDR3 spans 16 amino acids. In germline, CDR1 is SGHNT, CDR2 YYREEE (reference sequence). CDR3 region: CASSLATGGARETQYF. Written as DNA, the CDR3 is TGTGCCAGCAGCTTGGCCACAGGGGGCGCGCGGGAGACCCAGTACTTC. The whole variable domain, filled in from reference TRBV5-4 and TRBJ2-5, reads ETGVTQSPTHLIKTRGQQVTLRCSSQSGHNTVSWYQQALGQGPQFIFQYYREEENGRGNFPPRFSGLQFPNYSSELNVNALELDDSALYLCASSLATGGARETQYFGPGTRLLVL.

This clone was detected many times. The chain has TRBV7-6 and TRBJ2-1; 10 nucleotides agree with TRBD2. Germline V CDR1 and CDR2: SGHVS, FNYEAQ. The CDR3 runs to 18 residues. V gave up 3 bases and J gave up 5 bases; unmatched junction bases: 13. The CDR3 nucleotides read TGTGCCAGCAGCTTGGGCCCGGTTCGGACTAGCGGAAACAATGAGCAGTTCTTC. It yields the protein CASSLGPVRTSGNNEQFF.

The sample holds many counts of this clone. The same CDR3 arises from other DNA sequences in this sample as well. The chain has TRBV6-4 and TRBJ2-3, with D unclear. The CDR3 has 13 residues. Germline CDR1 and CDR2: MRHNA and SNTAGT. The V gene lost 0 bases and the J gene lost 2 bases, with 3 bases spanning the gap. The CDR3 region is CASSDSDTDTQYF. The CDR3 DNA reads TGTGCCAGCAGTGACTCAGACACAGATACGCAGTATTTT.

In its sample, this clone was seen many times. This chain uses TRBV19 with TRBJ2-1; 9 bases agree with TRBD2. The CDR3 consists of 15 residues. The germline CDR1 and CDR2 sequences are LNHDA and SQIVND (reference sequence). The J segment lost 5 bases and the V segment lost 2 bases, leaving 4 bases of the junction unmatched. The CDR3: CASSISSGTNNEQFF. The DNA of the CDR3 is TGTGCCAGTAGTATATCTAGCGGGACTAACAATGAGCAGTTCTTC.

The chain employs TRBV2 and TRBJ2-3, with D possibly matching TRBD2 (6 bases). The CDR3 has 14 residues. The germline V gene has CDR1 SNHLY and CDR2 FYNNEI. V dropped 4 bases and J dropped 1 base, with 9 bases sitting between them. The chain's CDR3 is CASSGGGGTDTQYF. CDR3 in DNA: TGTGCCAGCAGTGGCGGAGGGGGCACAGATACGCAGTATTTT.

This chain links TRBV20-1 with TRBJ2-7; the D gene could be TRBD1 or TRBD2 (5 bases each). The V end lost 6 bases, the J end lost 3 bases, and 15 bases lay between the germline ends. This CDR3 region has 13 residues. Germline CDR1 and CDR2: DFQATT and SNEGSKA (reference sequence). CDR3: CSAYRRGYYEQYF. As DNA, the CDR3 is TGCAGTGCGTACAGGAGAGGGTACTACGAGCAGTACTTC.

This clone was seen a few times. This may come from a read error, since a much larger clone is one base off. J is TRBJ2-5 and V is TRBV2; 9 nucleotides line up with TRBD2. CDR1 is SNHLY, CDR2 FYNNEI, per germline. This CDR3 comprises 17 residues. V gave up 7 bases and J gave up 5 bases; unmatched junction bases: 17. The CDR3 is CASMVPTSGLPRETQYF. In DNA, the CDR3 is TGTGCCAGCATGGTCCCTACTAGCGGGTTACCGAGGGAGACCCAGTACTTC.

This clone has at least ten counts. The chain carries TRBV5-4 and TRBJ2-1; 11 nucleotides align to TRBD2. Germline CDR1 and CDR2: SGHNT and YYREEE (reference sequence). CDR3 length: 15 amino acids. Trimming removed 4 bases from V and 6 bases from J; junction bases left unmatched: 6. Here the CDR3 DNA reads TGTGCCAGCAGCCCGGGACTAGCGGACCTCAATGAGCAGTTCTTC. It encodes CASSPGLADLNEQFF.

This clone occurred many times. The gene calls are TRBV10-1 and TRBJ2-2; the D is unclear. The germline gives CDR1 WNHNN, CDR2 SYGVQD (reference sequence). Trimming removed 3 bases from V and 7 bases from J, with 3 bases in between. The CDR3 covers 11 residues. CDR3 in DNA: TGCGCCAGCAGTGATGACGGGGAGCTGTTTTTT. It specifies CASSDDGELFF.

The chain couples TRBV6-2 or TRBV6-3 to TRBJ1-1, with 7 bases identical to TRBD1. The CDR3 length is 14 residues. V gave up 5 bases and J gave up 5 bases; unmatched junction bases: 8. Germline assignment: CDR1 MNHEY and CDR2 SVGEGT. CDR3 protein: CASSTATGLTEAFF. The CDR3 DNA is TGTGCCAGCAGTACCGCGACAGGGCTTACTGAAGCTTTCTTT.

The chain recombines TRBV5-5 with TRBJ1-1; perhaps TRBD1 as D (6 bases). The CDR3 consists of 16 residues. Germline V gene sequence: CDR1 SGHKS, CDR2 YYEKEE (reference sequence). Trimming left V 3 bases short and J 0 bases short, with 15 bases between. Here the CDR3 reads CASSSLRGDMNTEAFF. In DNA form, the CDR3 reads TGTGCCAGCAGCTCCCTCAGGGGCGACATGAACACTGAAGCTTTCTTT.

This clone showed up many times. The J gene is TRBJ2-2, the V gene TRBV20-1; perhaps TRBD1 as D (7 bases). Germline V gives CDR1 DFQATT, CDR2 SNEGSKA (reference sequence). The CDR3 is made up of 16 amino acids. Trimming took 3 bases from V and 2 from J, leaving 16 bases between them. CDR3 sequence: CSASQGGRINTGELFF. The DNA for the CDR3 is TGCAGTGCTAGTCAGGGGGGCCGAATCAACACCGGGGAGCTGTTTTTT.

This chain uses TRBV6-1 with TRBJ2-5; D call uncertain. CDR3 size: 14 residues. V was pared by 7 bases and J by 4 bases, with 16 bases between. Per germline, CDR1 MNHNS and CDR2 SASEGT. As DNA, the CDR3 is TGTGCCAGCACCCCAAGGGTGGGTGGAGAGACCCAGTACTTC. The encoded protein is CASTPRVGGETQYF.

This clone was observed many times. The gene calls are TRBV12-5 and TRBJ1-1; the match to TRBD1 covers 7 bases. Germline assignment: CDR1 LGHNT and CDR2 FRNRAP. The CDR3 totals 14 residues. The junction had 5 bases not matched to a gene; V was cut back by 7 bases and J by 0 bases. CDR3: CASALGQLNTEAFF. The CDR3 nucleotides are TGTGCTAGTGCCCTGGGACAGTTGAACACTGAAGCTTTCTTT.

This clone was seen ten or more times. The chain is built from TRBV20-1 and TRBJ2-5; weak D call: TRBD1 (7 bases). CDR1 and CDR2 from the germline V gene are DFQATT and SNEGSKA (reference sequence). Trimming shortened V by 6 bases and J by 5 bases, and 37 bases separated the two germline ends. The CDR3 has 20 residues. The CDR3 here is CSANSLEGAFLSVPSETQYF. CDR3 coding DNA: TGCAGTGCCAATTCCCTGGAGGGGGCCTTCCTCTCAGTTCCGAGTGAGACCCAGTACTTC.

This clone was recorded a few times. This may stem from a read error, because a much larger clone lies one nucleotide away. Other DNA sequences from this sample encode an identical CDR3 as well. The V gene is TRBV11-2, the J gene TRBJ2-7, with 10 bases aligning to TRBD2. Trimming cost V 2 bases and J 3 bases; bases outside gene matches: 13. Looked up from germline, CDR1 is SGHAT and CDR2 is FQNNGV. This CDR3 has 18 residues. The CDR3 loop is CASSLRLAGSRGLYEQYF. The CDR3 coding sequence is TGTGCCAGCAGCTTAAGACTAGCGGGCTCTAGGGGCCTCTACGAGCAGTACTTC. The full variable domain, its missing parts supplied by reference TRBV11-2 and TRBJ2-7, is EAGVAQSPRYKIIEKRQSVAFWCNPISGHATLYWYQQILGQGPKLLIQFQNNGVVDDSQLPKDRFSAERLKGVDSTLKIQPAKLEDSAVYLCASSLRLAGSRGLYEQYFGPGTRLTVT.

Relative to its sample, this clone is medium-sized. This rearrangement joins TRBV5-1 to TRBJ2-1; D is undetermined. Germline lookup yields CDR1 SGHRS and CDR2 YFSETQ. This CDR3 region has 11 residues. V lost 0 bases and J lost 10, with 5 bases in between. The CDR3 spells CASSLEQEQFF. The CDR3 DNA is TGCGCCAGCAGCTTGGAGCAGGAGCAGTTCTTC.

The table lists this clone with many counts. The chain couples TRBV4-1 to TRBJ2-1, with D perhaps matching TRBD1 or TRBD2 (5 bases each). The length of the CDR3 is 16 residues. V lost 1 base, J lost 7 bases, and 17 bases lay in between. Germline CDR1 is MGHRA and CDR2 is YSYEKL. Written as DNA, the CDR3 is TGCGCCAGCAGCCAAGGAGGGGCTAAATTGGGTAATGAGCAGTTCTTC. It translates to CASSQGGAKLGNEQFF.

This clone was counted at least ten times. V gene TRBV5-1 combines with J gene TRBJ1-1, with D possibly being TRBD1 (6 bases). V dropped 4 bases and J dropped 3 bases, with 28 bases sitting between them. Germline V gives CDR1 SGHRS, CDR2 YFSETQ. This CDR3 comprises 19 residues. The CDR3 protein is CASSPWGQLGSIWDTEAFF. CDR3 sequence (DNA): TGCGCCAGCAGCCCATGGGGACAACTGGGTTCCATATGGGACACTGAAGCTTTCTTT.

This clone has a handful of counts. The chain uses TRBV6-1 and TRBJ1-2, with TRBD1 as a possible D gene (5 bases). The CDR3 length is 15 residues. Trimming removed 6 bases at V and 3 bases at J, with 17 bases between. Germline lookup yields CDR1 MNHNS and CDR2 SASEGT. CDR3 residues: CASRSETALDYGYTF. The CDR3 DNA reads as TGTGCCAGCAGGTCCGAGACAGCGTTGGACTATGGCTACACCTTC.

This clone occurred many times. CDR3 amino acids: CSAEGQHPETQYF. The CDR3 DNA is TGCAGTGCCGAGGGACAACACCCAGAGACCCAGTACTTC. This sequence joins TRBV20-1 and TRBJ2-5, with a weak D call TRBD1 (6 bases). CDR3 length equals 13 residues. V dropped 6 bases and J dropped 4 bases, with 15 bases sitting between them. CDR1 and CDR2 from the germline V gene are DFQATT and SNEGSKA (reference sequence).

There are many counts of this clone. The rearrangement uses TRBV20-1 and TRBJ2-5, with D perhaps matching TRBD2 (5 bases). Germline V CDR1 and CDR2: DFQATT, SNEGSKA (reference sequence). CDR3 size: 13 residues. V lost 3 bases and J lost 3, with 11 bases in between. The CDR3: CSARRTHKETQYF. CDR3 nucleotides: TGCAGTGCTAGGAGGACTCACAAAGAGACCCAGTACTTC.

This clone was recorded at least ten times. The chain employs TRBV7-9 and TRBJ2-1; the match to TRBD2 covers 8 bases. Losses at the gene ends were 0 bases for V and 2 bases for J; bases not matched to a gene: 0. The V gene's germline CDR1 is SEHNR and CDR2 FQNEAQ (reference sequence). The CDR3 is 15 residues long. The CDR3 sequence: CASSLALAAYNEQFF. In DNA, the CDR3 is TGTGCCAGCAGCTTAGCACTAGCGGCCTACAATGAGCAGTTCTTC.